This TCR beta chain was sequenced in a study of cytomegalovirus exposure and HLA in healthy donors. Study results and limitations: Sequences of the TCR beta chain were said to predict the HLA-A and HLA-B alleles of most subjects accurately. Indistinguishability led to the exclusion of some V segments, TRBV6-2 and TRBV6-3 included. Later analysis reportedly placed an Asian-associated ancestry cluster below the approximately 680-donor mean in N-insertions.

Participants comprised healthy donors of bone marrow. Deletions cut 3 bases from V and 7 bases from J, with 10 bases between. This CDR3 comprises 11 residues. Germline values: CDR1 DFQATT, CDR2 SNEGSKA (reference sequence). Primers included in the PCR were 60 Vbeta and 13 Jbeta primers. Clones were read by immunoSEQ multiplex PCR, and TCRdb kept only the in-frame ones, dropping some. The sample contains about 77,000 clones, around 84% of which appear only once. In regard to this clone: The target antigen is unknown.

The J gene is TRBJ2-7, the V gene TRBV20-1, with D tentatively TRBD1 (7 bases). The receptor was isolated from a middle-aged man in good health and CMV-seronegative. The sequenced material came from PBMCs. The CDR3 bases are TGCAGTGCTAGCCAGGGGGGTGAGCAGTACTTC. Translated: CSASQGGEQYF.